The 19 T cell receptor beta chains below all came from one sample that was sequenced in a study of response to subunit inactivated influenza vaccine. TCRdb reprocessed the RT-PCR reads via MiXCR and lists one record per CDR3 protein. The data contain around 850,000 distinct CDR3 sequences, roughly 20% of them seen just once; the ten biggest clones take up under 13%. Sequencing was performed on PBMCs from blood, taken 4 to 6 days after vaccination. These receptors originate from a man between 50 and 59 years old who received an inactivated influenza vaccine.

V gene TRBV3-1 combines with J gene TRBJ1-5, with D unresolved. This CDR3 spans 18 amino acids. From germline, CDR1 is LGHDT and CDR2 YNNKEL (reference sequence). Trimming removed 3 bases at V and 5 bases at J, with 23 bases between. CDR3 loop: CASSQVQGPILQDQPQHF. DNA for the CDR3: TGTGCCAGCAGCCAGGTACAAGGGCCGATACTTCAAGATCAGCCCCAGCATTTT.

This clonotype appeared a few times. The rearrangement joins TRBV21-1 to TRBJ2-1; no DNA check was done on the table's D call, TRBD1. TRBV21-1 is termed a pseudogene. This CDR3 has 17 residues. As DNA, the CDR3 is TGTGCCAGCAGCCCCCTGGCGGAACAGGGAAACTACAATGAGCAGTTCTTC. Its protein product is CASSPLAEQGNYNEQFF.

The chain is built from TRBV29-1 and TRBJ2-7; 16 bases align to TRBD2. The ends lost 4 bases at V and 0 bases at J; junction bases unmatched: 21. The CDR3 sequence is 22 residues long. CDR1 is SQVTM, CDR2 ANQGSEA, per germline. The CDR3 sequence: CSVVFPTGYGTSGRVISYEQYF. In DNA form, the CDR3 reads TGCAGCGTTGTGTTTCCGACAGGTTATGGGACTAGCGGGAGGGTAATCTCCTACGAGCAGTACTTC.

The chain recombines TRBV11-2 with TRBJ2-5, with a tentative D call TRBD1 (6 bases). This CDR3 contains 17 residues. The germline gives CDR1 SGHAT, CDR2 FQNNGV. Trimming removed 0 bases at V and 5 bases at J, with 19 bases between. CDR3 amino acids: CASSLEISFGGRETQYF. The CDR3 bases are TGTGCCAGCAGCTTAGAAATTTCGTTTGGGGGCAGGGAGACCCAGTACTTC. Full variable domain (rest looked up from reference TRBV11-2 and TRBJ2-5): EAGVAQSPRYKIIEKRQSVAFWCNPISGHATLYWYQQILGQGPKLLIQFQNNGVVDDSQLPKDRFSAERLKGVDSTLKIQPAKLEDSAVYLCASSLEISFGGRETQYFGPGTRLLVL.

The J gene is TRBJ2-3, the V gene TRBV9; D not resolved. The V end lost 7 bases, the J end lost 5 bases, and 14 bases lay between the germline ends. Germline CDR1 SGDLS, CDR2 YYNGEE. The CDR3 is made up of 13 amino acids. This chain's CDR3 is CASRTAVEDTQYF. The CDR3 nucleotides read TGTGCCAGCCGGACGGCGGTTGAAGATACGCAGTATTTT.

This clonotype was observed at least ten times. The rearrangement links TRBV29-1 to TRBJ1-1, with D possibly matching TRBD1 (5 bases). CDR1 SQVTM and CDR2 ANQGSEA come from the germline V gene. The CDR3 consists of 12 residues. The V gene lost 6 bases and the J gene lost 0 bases, with 8 bases spanning the gap. In nucleotides, the CDR3 is TGCAGCGTGGGACGGATGAACACTGAAGCTTTCTTT. Its translation is CSVGRMNTEAFF.

The chain uses TRBV6-5 and TRBJ2-1, with 7 bases fitting TRBD2. V lost 0 bases to trimming and J lost 5 bases; unmatched junction nucleotides: 7. Germline V gene lookup returns CDR1 MNHEY and CDR2 SVGAGI. The CDR3 is 16 residues long. CDR3 loop: CASSYSLAETDNEQFF. CDR3 in DNA: TGTGCCAGCAGTTACTCGCTAGCGGAGACGGACAATGAGCAGTTCTTC.

The chain is built from TRBV7-2 and TRBJ1-2; D possibly corresponds to TRBD1 (5 bases). The CDR3 contains 14 residues. The ends were cut back, 5 bases at V and 5 bases at J, with 15 bases in the middle. CDR1 is SGHTA, CDR2 FQGNSA, per germline. The CDR3 DNA reads TGTGCCAGCAGCGCGACTGGGACGGCATATGGCTACACCTTC. Amino acids: CASSATGTAYGYTF.

This sequence joins TRBV2 and TRBJ2-1; 8 bases are a match to TRBD1. Trimming cost V 8 bases and J 2 bases; bases outside gene matches: 8. Germline lookup yields CDR1 SNHLY and CDR2 FYNNEI. The CDR3 runs 15 residues. The CDR3 loop is CASPRTGTTYNEQFF. The CDR3 coding sequence is TGTGCCAGCCCCCGGACAGGGACAACCTACAATGAGCAGTTCTTC.

The chain combines TRBV4-3 with TRBJ1-1, with D maybe TRBD1 (5 bases). CDR1 is LGHNA, CDR2 YSLEER, per germline. Between the trimmed V and J ends, which lost 1 base and 6 bases, there was a span of 9 bases. The CDR3 is 13 amino acids. In DNA form, the CDR3 reads TGCGCCAGCAGCCAAGTGGGGGGAGCTGAAGCTTTCTTT. Amino acid sequence: CASSQVGGAEAFF.

V and J are TRBV5-1 and TRBJ2-3, with 10 bases identical to TRBD2. With V trimmed by 4 bases and J by 2 bases, 1 base remained unmatched. The CDR3 has 14 amino acids. Germline loops: CDR1 SGHRS, CDR2 YFSETQ. The CDR3 DNA sequence: TGCGCCAGCAGCAGCGGGGGGGCCACAGATACGCAGTATTTT. Translating gives CASSSGGATDTQYF.

This clonotype was seen more than once but under ten times. The chain is built from TRBV9 and TRBJ1-5; perhaps TRBD1 as D (6 bases). This CDR3 has 15 amino acids. The ends were cut back, 4 bases at V and 3 bases at J, with 14 bases in the middle. Germline V gene sequence: CDR1 SGDLS, CDR2 YYNGEE. CDR3 DNA: TGTGCCAGCAGCTCCCAGGGGAGTGACAATCAGCCCCAGCATTTT. Translation gives CASSSQGSDNQPQHF.

The chain joins TRBV20-1 to TRBJ2-7; TRBD2 agrees at 10 bases. Germline lookup yields CDR1 DFQATT and CDR2 SNEGSKA (reference sequence). The CDR3 spans 14 residues. V lost 5 bases and J lost 0; bases outside the gene matches: 4. CDR3 bases: TGCAGTGCTCTAGGACTAGCGGCCTCCTACGAGCAGTACTTC. This codes for CSALGLAASYEQYF.

This clonotype came up many times. The rearrangement links TRBV12-3 or TRBV12-4 to TRBJ2-1, with D perhaps TRBD2 (6 bases). The CDR3 is 12 amino acids. V was cut by 4 bases and J by 15 bases, with 16 bases left in between. CDR3 amino acids: CASSSHGGILFF. The CDR3 DNA reads as TGTGCCAGCAGTTCGCATGGGGGGATTCTGTTCTTC.

This clonotype was found a few times. The rearrangement links TRBV29-1 to TRBJ1-1, with D unclear. Germline CDR1 and CDR2: SQVTM and ANQGSEA. The CDR3 is 12 amino acids. V lost 7 bases, J lost 4 bases, and 13 bases lay in between. The CDR3 sequence is CSAAGWATEAFF. The CDR3 DNA sequence: TGCAGCGCTGCGGGGTGGGCCACTGAAGCTTTCTTT.

This clonotype was counted only a few times. The V and J genes are TRBV11-2 and TRBJ2-6, with a weak D call TRBD1 (7 bases). CDR3 length: 20 residues. CDR1 is SGHAT, CDR2 FQNNGV, per germline. V was pared by 1 base and J by 4 bases, with 23 bases between. CDR3 in DNA: TGTGCCAGCAGCTTAGTTCGGTGGGCAGGGGGGCGTCCCGGGGCCAACGTCCTGACTTTC. Protein sequence: CASSLVRWAGGRPGANVLTF.

The rearrangement links TRBV6-1 to TRBJ2-7; 9 nucleotides align to TRBD2. Germline-derived CDR1 and CDR2 are MNHNS and SASEGT. Unmatched junction bases numbered 11, after V lost 5 bases and J lost 3 bases. The CDR3 runs to 16 residues. CDR3 amino acids: CASSNQLRTSVYEQYF. In DNA, the CDR3 is TGTGCCAGCAGTAACCAGCTTCGGACTAGCGTCTACGAGCAGTACTTC.

The chain joins TRBV18 to TRBJ2-7, with D possibly TRBD1 on 6 matching bases. Germline CDR1 and CDR2: KGHSH and LQKENI. V was shortened by 4 bases and J by 5 bases, with 21 bases between the two germline ends. The CDR3 runs 16 residues. In DNA, the CDR3 is TGTGCCAGCTCACACGGAACTACAGGGTTTATCCACGAGCAGTACTTC. Protein: CASSHGTTGFIHEQYF.

This clonotype was detected a few times. The chain recombines TRBV6-1 with TRBJ2-7, with D perhaps being TRBD1 or TRBD2 (5 bases each). Trimming removed 3 bases from V and 0 bases from J, with 9 bases in between. CDR3 length equals 14 residues. CDR1 and CDR2 (germline): MNHNS, SASEGT. The CDR3 DNA sequence: TGTGCCAGCAGTGACCCAGGGAGCTCCTACGAGCAGTACTTC. This sequence encodes CASSDPGSSYEQYF.